This TCR beta chain emerged from a study of human T cells and chemical hapten exposure. Study-level points and caveats: Having alopecia, donors may respond immunologically unlike healthy people.

The CDR3 extends over 13 amino acids. Trimming cost V 3 bases and J 0 bases, with 3 bases left between them. TCRdb fed the RACE reads into MiXCR, producing one record per CDR3 protein. This sample yields 80,000 to 100,000 distinct CDR3 sequences, of which around 7.8% are seen a single time; around 1.5% belongs to the top ten. Time point meaning: patch test 1, 2 weeks after DPC sensitization. Treatment in this sample: therapeutic diphenylcyclopropenone sensitization with weekly scalp DPC. On this clonotype: The antigen is unknown.

The sequencing here drew on whole blood, taken in connection with sensitization to the hapten diphenylcyclopropenone (DPC). The receptor comes from a woman in her thirties with alopecia areata. Some clones in this sample may be carry-over from other donors' samples. This chain uses TRBV12-3 or TRBV12-4 with TRBJ1-3, with D unclear. The CDR3 region is CASSFTSGNTIYF. In DNA, the CDR3 is TGTGCCAGCAGTTTTACCTCTGGAAACACCATATATTTT.